These 32 T cell receptor beta chains came from one sample sequenced in a study of T cells in Graves' hyperthyroidism and ophthalmopathy. RNA transcripts served as the template for amplifying TCR beta CDR3 regions. A first-round RT-PCR of the TCR CDR3 used the HTBI primer set. TCRdb processed the multiplex PCR reads anew with MiXCR; each CDR3 protein has one entry. The data contain a few hundred thousand distinct CDR3 sequences, 20% to 25% of them singletons. What was sequenced was blood. Receptors were obtained from a middle-aged man with Graves' hyperthyroidism.

Only a few counts were recorded for this clonotype. V gene TRBV18 combines with J gene TRBJ2-1; 9 nucleotides align to TRBD1. The CDR3 totals 14 residues. V shed 6 bases, J shed 7 bases, and the junction held 7 bases outside the gene matches. Germline CDR1 reads KGHSH; CDR2 reads LQKENI. This chain's CDR3 is CASSDRGLSNEQFF. Here the CDR3 DNA reads TGTGCCAGCTCGGACAGGGGTTTGTCAAATGAGCAGTTCTTC.

Comments on this clonotype: Germline is not matched at one junction end, which may reflect a read error. The J gene is TRBJ2-5, the V gene TRBV3-1, with D perhaps matching TRBD2 (6 bases). Germline lookup yields CDR1 LGHDT and CDR2 YNNKEL (reference sequence). This CDR3 has 14 amino acids. CDR3 sequence reads: CVSSQGRGQETQYF. The CDR3 bases are TGTGTCAGCAGCCAAGGACGGGGGCAAGAGACCCAGTACTTC.

V is TRBV24-1 and J is TRBJ2-2; D might be TRBD2 (5 bases). V was trimmed by 3 bases and J by 5 bases, leaving 18 bases between them. The CDR3 is 17 amino acids. Looked up from germline, CDR1 is KGHDR and CDR2 is SFDVKD. In DNA form, the CDR3 reads TGTGCCACCAGTGATACCCGGGAAAGCTTGGGGACCGGGGAGCTGTTTTTT. It encodes CATSDTRESLGTGELFF.

This clonotype showed up many times. V usage is TRBV28 and J usage is TRBJ2-1, with 7 bases that match TRBD1. CDR3 length: 13 residues. J gave up 5 bases and V 7 bases, and 5 bases lay outside the gene matches. The germline V gene encodes CDR1 MDHEN and CDR2 SYDVKM. CDR3 amino acids: CASNGQDDNEQFF. The CDR3 nucleotides are TGTGCCAGCAACGGACAGGATGACAATGAGCAGTTCTTC.

This chain joins TRBV3-1 and TRBJ1-2, with D possibly matching TRBD1 (6 bases). Germline assignment: CDR1 LGHDT and CDR2 YNNKEL (reference sequence). Trimming removed 1 base at V and 7 bases at J, with 10 bases between. This CDR3 spans 13 amino acids. The CDR3 is CASSQGLGAGYTF. CDR3 bases: TGTGCCAGCAGCCAAGGTCTGGGGGCTGGCTACACCTTC.

The chain recombines TRBV12-3 or TRBV12-4 with TRBJ1-1, with D perhaps TRBD1 (5 bases). This CDR3 has 13 amino acids. V lost 6 bases, J lost 1 base, and 9 bases lay in between. The CDR3: CASSNTGNTEAFF. CDR3 sequence (DNA): TGTGCCAGCAGCAATACAGGGAACACTGAAGCTTTCTTT.

There are many counts of this clonotype. J is TRBJ2-1 and V is TRBV20-1, with D possibly being TRBD2 (6 bases). Trimming pared 3 bases from V and 9 bases from J, leaving 18 bases between. The CDR3 contains 14 residues. The germline V gene has CDR1 DFQATT and CDR2 SNEGSKA (reference sequence). This chain's CDR3 is CSASIGLATSEQFF. The DNA for the CDR3 is TGCAGTGCTAGTATAGGGCTAGCGACGAGTGAGCAGTTCTTC.

This clonotype turned up a few times. This rearrangement joins TRBV14 to TRBJ2-7; 9 positions match TRBD2. Germline lookup yields CDR1 SGHDN and CDR2 FVKESK. This CDR3 region has 17 residues. With 0 bases clipped from V and 3 bases from J, the junction kept 9 bases outside the gene matches. The chain's CDR3 is CASSQERGGRALYEQYF. The CDR3 coding sequence is TGTGCCAGCAGCCAAGAAAGGGGCGGGAGGGCCCTCTACGAGCAGTACTTC.

The V gene is TRBV7-9, the J gene TRBJ2-6, with D possibly matching TRBD1 (7 bases). Germline V lookup: CDR1 SEHNR, CDR2 FQNEAQ (reference sequence). This CDR3 has 17 residues. Trimming removed 5 bases at V and 2 bases at J, with 16 bases between. CDR3 protein: CASSLGAGGTGANVLTF. In DNA, the CDR3 is TGTGCCAGCAGCCTAGGGGCAGGGGGGACTGGGGCCAACGTCCTGACTTTC.

The chain joins TRBV3-1 to TRBJ1-5; D is unresolved. The CDR3 length is 13 residues. CDR1 LGHDT and CDR2 YNNKEL come from the germline V gene (reference sequence). V lost 4 bases and J lost 4, with 8 bases in between. The CDR3: CASSRGVNQPQHF. The CDR3 region has the DNA TGTGCCAGCAGCCGAGGTGTGAATCAGCCCCAGCATTTT.

The chain employs TRBV20-1 and TRBJ2-3; 11 nucleotides line up with TRBD2. Germline V gene lookup returns CDR1 DFQATT and CDR2 SNEGSKA (reference sequence). There are 15 residues in the CDR3. With V trimmed by 6 bases and J by 4 bases, 9 bases remained unmatched. DNA for the CDR3: TGCAGTGCAACCGATAGCGGGAGGGTGGCAGATACGCAGTATTTT. It translates to CSATDSGRVADTQYF.

This chain uses TRBV7-3 with TRBJ1-6; D unresolved. The V gene lost 3 bases and the J gene lost 5 bases, with 8 bases spanning the gap. Per the germline V gene, CDR1 is SGHTA and CDR2 is FQGTGA. The CDR3 runs 14 residues. This CDR3 reads CASSLNQDNSPLHF. CDR3 coding DNA: TGTGCCAGCAGCTTGAATCAGGATAATTCACCCCTCCACTTT.

This chain uses TRBV27 with TRBJ1-1; D possibly corresponds to TRBD1 (5 bases). V dropped 4 bases and J dropped 0 bases, with 9 bases sitting between them. The CDR3 length is 14 residues. Germline loops: CDR1 MNHEY, CDR2 SMNVEV (reference sequence). CDR3 protein: CASSSSRVNTEAFF. CDR3 nucleotide sequence: TGTGCCAGCAGTTCGTCCAGGGTGAACACTGAAGCTTTCTTT.

This sequence joins TRBV19 and TRBJ1-1, with TRBD1 matching over 9 bases. Germline V lookup: CDR1 LNHDA, CDR2 SQIVND (reference sequence). The CDR3 is 13 residues long. J gave up 7 bases and V 5 bases, and 5 bases lay outside the gene matches. For the CDR3, the DNA is TGTGCCAGTAGTCCGGGACAGGGAGTTGAAGCTTTCTTT. Protein product: CASSPGQGVEAFF.

This chain connects TRBV6-1 to TRBJ1-6; a possible D gene is TRBD1 (6 bases). Germline-derived CDR1 and CDR2 are MNHNS and SASEGT. CDR3 length: 16 amino acids. Trimming pared 5 bases from V and 9 bases from J, leaving 20 bases between. The CDR3 sequence: CASSRQAQATGSPLHF. Here the CDR3 DNA reads TGTGCCAGCAGTCGACAGGCCCAAGCGACCGGTTCACCCCTCCACTTT.

This clonotype was counted ten times or more. The chain carries TRBV5-6 and TRBJ1-1; 7 positions match TRBD1. Trimming at V came to 4 bases and at J to 9 bases, leaving 6 bases not matched to a gene. Per germline, CDR1 SGHDT and CDR2 YYEEEE. The CDR3 loop spans 12 amino acids. CDR3 nucleotides: TGTGCCAGCAGCAAGGGGACAGCCCAAGCTTTCTTT. This translates into CASSKGTAQAFF.

This clonotype has more than one count but fewer than ten. The chain is built from TRBV19 and TRBJ1-2; the D gene is possibly TRBD1 (6 bases). Germline V CDR1 and CDR2: LNHDA, SQIVND (reference sequence). V lost 9 bases and J lost 7, with 21 bases in between. The CDR3 length is 14 residues. In nucleotides, the CDR3 is TGTGCCAGCAGGGGAGCAGGCCTGGGATCTGGCTACACCTTC. This gives the protein CASRGAGLGSGYTF.

The rearrangement joins TRBV27 to TRBJ1-5; D gene uncertain. The germline gives CDR1 MNHEY, CDR2 SMNVEV (reference sequence). The CDR3 is 13 amino acids. Between the trimmed V and J ends, which lost 7 bases and 7 bases, there was a span of 14 bases. CDR3 sequence: CASNWSGWQPQHF. The CDR3 nucleotides read TGTGCCAGCAATTGGTCGGGATGGCAGCCCCAGCATTTT.

The chain uses TRBV6-2 or TRBV6-3 and TRBJ2-2, with 9 positions matching TRBD1. The length of the CDR3 is 17 residues. Per germline, CDR1 MNHEY and CDR2 SVGEGT. Germline trimming cut 6 bases from V and 6 bases from J; bases unmatched to any gene: 14. CDR3 DNA sequence: TGTGCCAGCAGGAGCTGGCGGGACAGGGTAATGGCCGGGGAGCTGTTTTTT. Translation gives CASRSWRDRVMAGELFF.

This clonotype was observed a few times. The CDR3 DNA is TGTGCCAGCGGGACAGGTAATACCTACGAGCAGTACTTC. Translated: CASGTGNTYEQYF. The chain combines TRBV28 with TRBJ2-7; TRBD1 matches at 8 bases. CDR1 and CDR2 from the germline V gene are MDHEN and SYDVKM. The CDR3 has 13 amino acids. The V segment lost 8 bases and the J segment 2 bases; nucleotides outside the gene matches: 5.

This CDR3 is CSAFSGTSNEQFF. CDR3 nucleotide sequence: TGCAGTGCTTTTTCCGGGACTAGCAATGAGCAGTTCTTC. The chain couples TRBV20-1 to TRBJ2-1, with 8 bases that match TRBD2. J lost 6 bases, V lost 5 bases, and 6 bases had no gene match. CDR3 length: 13 residues. Germline values: CDR1 DFQATT, CDR2 SNEGSKA (reference sequence).

The chain employs TRBV19 and TRBJ1-5; 7 nucleotides align to TRBD1. The CDR3 is made up of 17 amino acids. The ends lost 1 base at V and 0 bases at J; junction bases unmatched: 6. Germline V gives CDR1 LNHDA, CDR2 SQIVND (reference sequence). The CDR3 DNA sequence: TGTGCCAGTAGTATAGTGGGGACAGCCGATAGCAATCAGCCCCAGCATTTT. This sequence encodes CASSIVGTADSNQPQHF.

The V and J genes are TRBV6-2 or TRBV6-3 and TRBJ2-5, with 8 bases lining up with TRBD2. This CDR3 has 11 residues. The trim removed 6 bases at V and 14 bases at J, leaving 8 bases unmatched. The germline V gene has CDR1 MNHEY and CDR2 SVGEGT. CDR3 DNA sequence: TGTGCCAGCAGCCCCGGGACTAGTTTCTACTTC. It yields the protein CASSPGTSFYF.

This clonotype was observed a handful of times. The chain couples TRBV4-1 to TRBJ2-7, with a possible D match to TRBD2 (6 bases). The V and J ends lost 0 bases and 1 base respectively, with 10 bases between them. The V gene's germline CDR1 is MGHRA and CDR2 YSYEKL. The CDR3 has 15 residues. In nucleotides, the CDR3 is TGCGCCAGCAGCCAAGACGCTCTAGCGTCCTACGAGCAGTACTTC. Encoded protein: CASSQDALASYEQYF.

The CDR3 sequence is CASSDLAGYNEQFF. CDR3 bases: TGTGCCAGTAGTGATCTAGCGGGCTACAATGAGCAGTTCTTC. This sequence joins TRBV19 and TRBJ2-1; 8 bases fit TRBD2. The germline V gene has CDR1 LNHDA and CDR2 SQIVND (reference sequence). V lost 5 bases and J lost 3; bases outside the gene matches: 3. This CDR3 comprises 14 residues.

This clonotype was observed a handful of times. The chain recombines TRBV20-1 with TRBJ1-6; tentative D call: TRBD1 (5 bases). Per germline, CDR1 DFQATT and CDR2 SNEGSKA (reference sequence). The CDR3 loop spans 15 amino acids. V lost 0 bases and J 4 bases, leaving 10 bases between the germline ends. CDR3 amino acids: CSARERDGYNSPLHF. Written as DNA, the CDR3 is TGCAGTGCTAGAGAACGGGACGGTTATAATTCACCCCTCCACTTT.

This clonotype was seen repeatedly, ten times or more. This sequence joins TRBV7-2 and TRBJ2-7; 8 nucleotides align to TRBD2. With 6 bases clipped from V and 3 bases from J, the junction kept 7 bases outside the gene matches. CDR3 size: 14 residues. Germline V gene lookup returns CDR1 SGHTA and CDR2 FQGNSA. CDR3 bases: TGTGCCAGCAGACCGTCGGGGGGGAGCTACGAGCAGTACTTC. It encodes CASRPSGGSYEQYF. The full variable domain, in which reference TRBV7-2 and TRBJ2-7 provide the parts outside the CDR3, is GAGVSQSPSNKVTEKGKDVELRCDPISGHTALYWYRQSLGQGLEFLIYFQGNSAPDKSGLPSDRFSAERTGGSVSTLTIQRTQQEDSAVYLCASRPSGGSYEQYFGPGTRLTVT.

The rearrangement uses TRBV12-3 or TRBV12-4 and TRBJ1-2; the D is unclear. This CDR3 contains 13 residues. V was clipped by 1 base and J by 5 bases, with 8 bases between them. CDR3 sequence reads: CASSLGLMYGYTF. The CDR3 DNA reads as TGTGCCAGCAGTTTAGGACTGATGTATGGCTACACCTTC.

This clonotype was seen more than once but under ten times. The V gene is TRBV12-3 or TRBV12-4, the J gene TRBJ2-7; 9 positions match TRBD1. V shed 5 bases and J 3 bases; nucleotides not matched to a gene: 8. The CDR3 totals 15 residues. CDR3 protein: CASSKTGTGNYEQYF. The CDR3 nucleotides read TGTGCCAGCAGTAAAACCGGGACAGGGAACTACGAGCAGTACTTC.

The V call is TRBV29-1, the J call TRBJ2-7, with D perhaps matching TRBD2 (5 bases). The V gene lost 6 bases and the J gene lost 0 bases, with 6 bases spanning the gap. The germline V gene encodes CDR1 SQVTM and CDR2 ANQGSEA. CDR3 length equals 11 residues. This CDR3 is CSVLGSYEQYF. Written as DNA, the CDR3 is TGCAGCGTACTAGGCTCCTACGAGCAGTACTTC.

The chain combines TRBV7-3 with TRBJ2-3; D is perhaps TRBD2 (5 bases). V lost 5 bases, J lost 3 bases, and 21 bases lay in between. The germline V gene has CDR1 SGHTA and CDR2 FQGTGA. The CDR3 has 17 residues. The CDR3 loop is CASSPGLILGGTDTQYF. The CDR3 DNA follows: TGTGCCAGCAGCCCCGGACTCATTCTAGGAGGTACAGATACGCAGTATTTT.

This clonotype appeared many times. The chain combines TRBV30 with TRBJ2-7; 8 bases are shared with TRBD1. Germline V CDR1 and CDR2: GTSNPN, SVGIG (reference sequence). This CDR3 spans 12 amino acids. The V gene end was trimmed by 5 bases and the J gene end by 6 bases; junction bases not matched to a gene: 6. The CDR3 DNA reads TGTGCCTGGGACAGGGGTACTTCCGAGCAGTACTTC. Its protein product is CAWDRGTSEQYF.